One sample yielded the 27 T cell receptor beta chains listed below, sequenced in a study of neurological immune-mediated disorders. TCRdb reanalysed the 5' RACE reads using MiXCR and keeps one entry per CDR3 protein. The sample records 50,000 to 60,000 distinct CDR3 sequences, under 5% being singletons. Sequenced sample: CD4+ T cells from blood. Receptors were obtained from a woman in her forties with multiple sclerosis.

This clonotype was recorded many times. The V gene is TRBV5-1, the J gene TRBJ1-1; TRBD1 matches at 10 bases. This CDR3 has 16 residues. The J segment lost 1 base and the V segment lost 2 bases, leaving 5 bases of the junction unmatched. CDR1 and CDR2 from the germline V gene are SGHRS and YFSETQ. The CDR3 nucleotides are TGCGCCAGCAGCTTCCCGGGACAGGGGAAGAACACTGAAGCTTTCTTT. Encoded protein: CASSFPGQGKNTEAFF.

This clonotype was counted many times. The chain uses TRBV5-6 and TRBJ1-6; D is ambiguous. Germline values: CDR1 SGHDT, CDR2 YYEEEE. The CDR3 sequence is 12 residues long. The germline V and J ends were trimmed by 4 bases and 5 bases, with 4 bases remaining between them. This CDR3 is CASSINNSPLHF. The CDR3 region has the DNA TGTGCCAGCAGCATCAATAATTCACCCCTCCACTTT.

The chain has TRBV19 and TRBJ2-7, with 7 bases lining up with TRBD1. Per germline, CDR1 LNHDA and CDR2 SQIVND (reference sequence). CDR3 length: 13 residues. V was clipped by 8 bases and J by 6 bases; unmatched bases: 10. The CDR3 sequence is CASEGAWGSEQYF. CDR3 bases: TGTGCCAGTGAGGGGGCCTGGGGTTCCGAGCAGTACTTC.

This clonotype was picked up many times. This sequence joins TRBV10-2 and TRBJ1-1, with TRBD1 as a possible D gene (5 bases). Per the germline V gene, CDR1 is WSHSY and CDR2 is SAAADI. Trimming pared 6 bases from V and 4 bases from J, leaving 12 bases between. The CDR3 runs to 13 residues. Here the CDR3 reads CASRDRGLTEAFF. CDR3 nucleotide sequence: TGCGCCAGCAGGGACCGGGGACTCACTGAAGCTTTCTTT.

This clonotype was picked up many times. This chain connects TRBV18 to TRBJ1-1; D unclear. Germline V gene sequence: CDR1 KGHSH, CDR2 LQKENI. The CDR3 contains 16 residues. The ends were cut back, 0 bases at V and 0 bases at J, with 11 bases in the middle. CDR3 protein: CASSPPSARMNTEAFF. Written as DNA, the CDR3 is TGTGCCAGCTCACCACCGAGCGCCAGGATGAACACTGAAGCTTTCTTT. Using reference TRBV18 and TRBJ1-1 for the parts outside the CDR3, the full variable domain is NAGVMQNPRHLVRRRGQEARLRCSPMKGHSHVYWYRQLPEEGLKFMVYLQKENIIDESGMPKERFSAEFPKEGPSILRIQQVVRGDSAAYFCASSPPSARMNTEAFFGQGTRLTVV.

This clonotype was counted many times. This chain uses TRBV3-1 with TRBJ1-1, with a possible D match to TRBD1 (5 bases). With 4 bases removed from V and 5 bases from J, the gap between germline ends came to 17 bases. The CDR3 is 15 residues long. Germline CDR1 and CDR2: LGHDT and YNNKEL (reference sequence). CDR3 region: CASSRSGALETEAFF. The DNA of the CDR3 is TGTGCCAGCAGCCGAAGCGGGGCCTTGGAGACTGAAGCTTTCTTT.

This clonotype was observed many times. V gene TRBV4-1 combines with J gene TRBJ2-1; the match to TRBD1 covers 8 bases. Germline CDR1 is MGHRA and CDR2 is YSYEKL. Germline trimming cut 0 bases from V and 8 bases from J; bases unmatched to any gene: 9. The CDR3 consists of 16 residues. CDR3 nucleotide sequence: TGCGCCAGCAGCCAAGAGGCGGCGACAGGGGTCCATGAGCAGTTCTTC. This sequence encodes CASSQEAATGVHEQFF.

The chain combines TRBV5-6 with TRBJ2-7; D gene ambiguous. V was trimmed by 0 bases and J by 7 bases, leaving 8 bases between them. The germline V gene has CDR1 SGHDT and CDR2 YYEEEE. There are 12 residues in the CDR3. The DNA of the CDR3 is TGTGCCAGCAGCTTGGCCCTAGGGGAGCAGTACTTC. Translated, it gives CASSLALGEQYF.

This clonotype has ten or more counts. The J gene is TRBJ2-2, the V gene TRBV12-3 or TRBV12-4; TRBD1 is a possible D gene (5 bases). Trimming cost V 1 base and J 1 base, with 7 bases left between them. The CDR3 is made up of 15 amino acids. The DNA of the CDR3 is TGTGCCAGCAGTTTAGGGCAGGGGAACACCGGGGAGCTGTTTTTT. Translation gives CASSLGQGNTGELFF.

This clonotype was counted at least ten times. The rearrangement joins TRBV7-2 to TRBJ2-3, with 8 nucleotides matching TRBD2. CDR1 and CDR2 (germline): SGHTA, FQGNSA. V shed 8 bases and J 0 bases; nucleotides not matched to a gene: 4. This CDR3 contains 14 residues. The CDR3 here is CASRGGTSTDTQYF. The CDR3 nucleotides read TGTGCCAGCCGCGGGGGGACTAGCACAGATACGCAGTATTTT.

This clonotype was counted many times. The gene calls are TRBV5-6 and TRBJ1-1, with a tentative D call TRBD1 (6 bases). Germline values: CDR1 SGHDT, CDR2 YYEEEE. The CDR3 is made up of 13 amino acids. V dropped 4 bases and J dropped 6 bases, with 13 bases sitting between them. This CDR3 reads CASSTRTDSEAFF. The CDR3 DNA sequence: TGTGCCAGCAGCACAAGGACAGACTCTGAAGCTTTCTTT.

This clonotype was recorded many times. The chain links TRBV5-1 to TRBJ2-1; possibly TRBD2 for D (5 bases). Germline values: CDR1 SGHRS, CDR2 YFSETQ. CDR3 length: 18 residues. V dropped 4 bases and J dropped 8 bases, with 28 bases sitting between them. The CDR3 protein is CASSPAPGFRGNTDEQFF. Here the CDR3 DNA reads TGCGCCAGCAGCCCGGCCCCCGGCTTTCGGGGAAATACGGATGAGCAGTTCTTC.

This clonotype was observed at least ten times. This rearrangement joins TRBV7-6 to TRBJ1-1; TRBD1 matches 8 bases. The ends lost 4 bases at V and 5 bases at J; junction bases unmatched: 9. The germline V gene encodes CDR1 SGHVS and CDR2 FNYEAQ. This CDR3 has 15 residues. The CDR3 DNA reads TGTGCCAGCAGCTCGCTGACAGGGGCGCCGACTGAAGCTTTCTTT. Residues: CASSSLTGAPTEAFF.

This clonotype was recorded many times. This chain uses TRBV5-1 with TRBJ1-1, with TRBD1 matching 9 bases. CDR1 is SGHRS and CDR2 is YFSETQ in the germline V gene. The CDR3 is 14 residues long. Trimming took 3 bases from V and 1 from J; bases not matched to a gene: 1. The CDR3 reads CASSWGQGNTEAFF. The CDR3 DNA is TGCGCCAGCAGCTGGGGACAGGGGAACACTGAAGCTTTCTTT.

This clonotype was counted at least ten times. In DNA form, the CDR3 reads TGCGCCAGCAGCTTGGGCGGGACAGCGAACACTGAAGCTTTCTTT. It is translated as CASSLGGTANTEAFF. The rearrangement joins TRBV5-1 to TRBJ1-1, with 7 bases lining up with TRBD1. V trimming: 0 bases; J trimming: 1 base; junction bases outside the gene matches: 3. The CDR3 consists of 15 residues. Germline V lookup: CDR1 SGHRS, CDR2 YFSETQ.

This clonotype has a count of ten or more. The rearrangement joins TRBV9 to TRBJ2-3, with no clear D. Looked up from germline, CDR1 is SGDLS and CDR2 is YYNGEE. CDR3 length equals 14 residues. Deletions cut 4 bases from V and 2 bases from J, with 11 bases between. The CDR3 protein is CASSPRHTTDTQYF. The CDR3 nucleotides are TGTGCCAGCAGCCCTCGACATACCACAGATACGCAGTATTTT.

Ten or more counts support this clonotype. The V call is TRBV5-1, the J call TRBJ1-2; D remains unclear. The V end lost 4 bases, the J end lost 7 bases, and 11 bases lay between the germline ends. The CDR3 consists of 12 residues. Germline V gene sequence: CDR1 SGHRS, CDR2 YFSETQ. This CDR3 reads CASSPPGSGYTF. CDR3 DNA: TGCGCCAGCAGCCCCCCGGGGTCTGGCTACACCTTC.

This clonotype was seen only a few times. The V gene is TRBV3-1, the J gene TRBJ2-1; D perhaps matches TRBD2 (6 bases). The CDR3 extends over 16 amino acids. Germline CDR1 is LGHDT and CDR2 is YNNKEL (reference sequence). Trimming stripped 2 bases from V and 1 base from J, with 12 bases between. The CDR3 spells CASSQLAGSSYNEQFF. The CDR3 region has the DNA TGTGCCAGCAGCCAATTGGCGGGGAGTTCCTACAATGAGCAGTTCTTC.

In this sample, this clonotype turned up many times. V and J are TRBV12-3 or TRBV12-4 and TRBJ2-2, with 7 bases lining up with TRBD2. This CDR3 is built from 16 residues. Trimming cost V 3 bases and J 7 bases; bases outside gene matches: 11. The CDR3 bases are TGTGCCAGCAGTTTCTCGCGGGGGAACGGCGGCGGGGAGCTGTTTTTT. It encodes CASSFSRGNGGGELFF.

Ten or more counts support this clonotype. The V gene is TRBV5-1, the J gene TRBJ2-3, with unresolved D. Germline-derived CDR1 and CDR2 are SGHRS and YFSETQ. Trimming left V 3 bases short and J 6 bases short, with 8 bases between. The CDR3 is 12 residues long. CDR3 protein: CASSSLADTQYF. The CDR3 nucleotides are TGCGCCAGCAGCTCGCTCGCGGATACGCAGTATTTT.

Many counts were recorded for this clonotype. The chain has TRBV11-1 and TRBJ2-1; a weak D match, TRBD1 (7 bases). V lost 5 bases, J lost 5 bases, and 16 bases lay in between. CDR1 SGHAT and CDR2 FQDESV come from the germline V gene (reference sequence). This CDR3 spans 15 amino acids. The DNA of the CDR3 is TGTGCCAGCAGCCATTTGACAGGGAGGAACAATGAGCAGTTCTTC. It yields the protein CASSHLTGRNNEQFF.

The sample holds many counts of this clonotype. The V and J genes are TRBV12-3 or TRBV12-4 and TRBJ1-2; D unclear. V lost 3 bases to trimming and J lost 1 base, with 9 bases between them. The CDR3 sequence is 14 residues long. The CDR3 reads CASSFRRNNYGYTF. CDR3 sequence (DNA): TGTGCCAGCAGTTTCAGAAGGAATAACTATGGCTACACCTTC.

This clonotype appeared many times. The J gene is TRBJ2-5, the V gene TRBV20-1, with 10 bases lining up with TRBD2. Germline V lookup: CDR1 DFQATT, CDR2 SNEGSKA (reference sequence). The length of the CDR3 is 17 residues. After removal of 0 bases from V and 5 bases from J, the junction contained 12 bases not matched to a gene. The CDR3, as DNA: TGCAGTGCTAGAGAGTTCAAGCGGGGGGGCCGTGGGGAGACCCAGTACTTC. It yields the protein CSAREFKRGGRGETQYF.

The chain joins TRBV10-3 to TRBJ2-7; 9 bases are a match to TRBD1. V lost 8 bases to trimming and J lost 4 bases; unmatched junction nucleotides: 12. This CDR3 comprises 15 residues. Germline V gene data show CDR1 as ENHRY and CDR2 as SYGVKD. The DNA for the CDR3 is TGTGCCATCCAAAGTTCCGGGACAGGGAAGTACGAGCAGTACTTC. As protein: CAIQSSGTGKYEQYF.

This clonotype was recorded at least ten times. This chain joins TRBV7-9 and TRBJ2-5; 8 positions agree with TRBD1. Germline CDR1 reads SEHNR; CDR2 reads FQNEAQ (reference sequence). The V segment lost 4 bases and the J segment 5 bases; nucleotides outside the gene matches: 6. The CDR3 covers 14 residues. The CDR3 coding sequence is TGTGCCAGCAGCTCCCGACAGGGGCGGGAGACCCAGTACTTC. It yields the protein CASSSRQGRETQYF.

This clonotype was counted many times. The rearrangement joins TRBV7-9 to TRBJ2-7, with TRBD1 matching over 9 bases. The junction had 7 bases not matched to a gene; V was cut back by 10 bases and J by 0 bases. The germline gives CDR1 SEHNR, CDR2 FQNEAQ (reference sequence). The CDR3 has 14 residues. The DNA of the CDR3 is TGTGCCACCACCGGACAGGGGAACTCCTACGAGCAGTACTTC. Protein sequence: CATTGQGNSYEQYF.

This clonotype has a count of ten or more. This rearrangement joins TRBV5-1 to TRBJ1-2; maybe TRBD1 (6 bases). The CDR3 totals 15 residues. CDR1 and CDR2 (germline): SGHRS, YFSETQ. Trimming cost V 0 bases and J 3 bases, with 12 bases left between them. CDR3 region: CASSLDAGADYGYTF. DNA of the CDR3: TGCGCCAGCAGCTTGGACGCAGGGGCGGACTATGGCTACACCTTC.